This T cell receptor (beta chain) was identified in a study of Graves' ophthalmopathy and Graves' hyperthyroidism. The authors diagnosed from clinical symptoms, serum thyroxine, TRAb, thyroid ultrasound and orbital computed tomography. Trimming left V 5 bases short and J 2 bases short, with 9 bases between. Germline V gene sequence: CDR1 MNHEY, CDR2 SVGAGI. This CDR3 comprises 13 residues. As the template, RNA transcripts were used to amplify TCR beta CDR3 regions. HTBI primers were used in a first-round RT-PCR, which preceded a second-round multiplex PCR. TCRdb reprocessed the multiplex PCR reads via MiXCR and lists one record per CDR3 protein. The table includes 620,000 or so distinct CDR3 sequences, 22% detected once.

This receptor was identified in a woman between 18 and 29 years old with stable Graves' hyperthyroidism. Some clones in this sample may be carry-over from other donors' samples. The chain links TRBV6-5 to TRBJ2-5; D remains ambiguous. The specimen was peripheral blood. CDR3 sequence: CASSNYAQETQYF. For the CDR3, the DNA is TGTGCCAGCAGTAACTACGCACAAGAGACCCAGTACTTC.